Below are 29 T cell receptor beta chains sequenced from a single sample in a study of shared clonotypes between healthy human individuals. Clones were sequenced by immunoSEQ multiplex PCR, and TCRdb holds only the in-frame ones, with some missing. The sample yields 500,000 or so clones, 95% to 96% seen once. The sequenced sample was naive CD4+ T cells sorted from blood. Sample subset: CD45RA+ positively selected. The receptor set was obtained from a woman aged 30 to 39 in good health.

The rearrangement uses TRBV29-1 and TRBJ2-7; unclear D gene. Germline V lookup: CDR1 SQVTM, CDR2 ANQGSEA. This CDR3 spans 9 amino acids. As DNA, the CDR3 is TGCAGTTCTGCTAGGGAGCAGTACTTC. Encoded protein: CSSAREQYF.

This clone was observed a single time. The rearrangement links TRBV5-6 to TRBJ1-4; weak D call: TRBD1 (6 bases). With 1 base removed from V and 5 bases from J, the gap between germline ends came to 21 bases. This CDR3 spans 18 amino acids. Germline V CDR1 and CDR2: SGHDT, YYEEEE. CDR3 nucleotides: TGTGCCAGCAGCTTGTGTGCTTCGGGGGCTTGGCTGAATGAAAAACTGTTTTTT. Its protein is CASSLCASGAWLNEKLFF.

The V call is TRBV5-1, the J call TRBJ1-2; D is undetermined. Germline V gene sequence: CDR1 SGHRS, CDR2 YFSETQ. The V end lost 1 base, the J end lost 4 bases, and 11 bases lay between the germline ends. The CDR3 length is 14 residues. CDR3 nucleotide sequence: TGCGCCAGCAGCTTGACTCCCGGGTCCTATGGCTACACCTTC. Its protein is CASSLTPGSYGYTF.

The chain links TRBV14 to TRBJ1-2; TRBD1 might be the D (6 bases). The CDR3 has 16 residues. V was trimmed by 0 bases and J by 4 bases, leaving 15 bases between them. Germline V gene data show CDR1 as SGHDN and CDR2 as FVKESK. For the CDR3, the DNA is TGTGCCAGCAGCCAAGATCAGTTTTGGGACACCTATGGCTACACCTTC. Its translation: CASSQDQFWDTYGYTF.

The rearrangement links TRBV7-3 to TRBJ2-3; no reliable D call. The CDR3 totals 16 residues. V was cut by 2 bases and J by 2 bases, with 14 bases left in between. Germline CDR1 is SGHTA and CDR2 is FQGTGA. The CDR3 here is CASSLLGLGSTDTQYF. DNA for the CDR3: TGTGCCAGCAGCTTACTTGGGCTAGGGTCCACAGATACGCAGTATTTT.

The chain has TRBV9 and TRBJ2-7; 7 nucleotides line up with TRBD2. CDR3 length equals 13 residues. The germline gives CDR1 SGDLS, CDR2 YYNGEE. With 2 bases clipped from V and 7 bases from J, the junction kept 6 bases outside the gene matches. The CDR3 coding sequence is TGTGCCAGCAGCGTGTCACGAGCGGGGGAGCAGTACTTC. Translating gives CASSVSRAGEQYF.

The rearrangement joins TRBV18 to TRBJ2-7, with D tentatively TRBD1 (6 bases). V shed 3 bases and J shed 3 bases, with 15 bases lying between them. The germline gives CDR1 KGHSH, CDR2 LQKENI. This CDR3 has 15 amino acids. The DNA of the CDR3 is TGTGCCAGCTCACCGAACACGGGACACTACTACGAGCAGTACTTC. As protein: CASSPNTGHYYEQYF.

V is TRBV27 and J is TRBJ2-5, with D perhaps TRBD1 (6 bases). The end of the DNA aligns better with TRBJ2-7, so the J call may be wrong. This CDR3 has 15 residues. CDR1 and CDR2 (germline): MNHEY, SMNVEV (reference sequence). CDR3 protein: CASAPQGSLSYEQYF. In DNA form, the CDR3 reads TGTGCCAGCGCTCCACAGGGCAGTCTCTCCTACGAGCAGTACTTC.

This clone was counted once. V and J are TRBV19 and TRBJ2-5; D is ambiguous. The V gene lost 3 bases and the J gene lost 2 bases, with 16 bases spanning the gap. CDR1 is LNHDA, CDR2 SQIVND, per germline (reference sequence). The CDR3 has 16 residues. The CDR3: CASSITANRHQETQYF. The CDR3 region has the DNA TGTGCCAGTAGTATTACAGCGAACAGACATCAAGAGACCCAGTACTTC. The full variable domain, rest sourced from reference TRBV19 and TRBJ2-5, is DGGITQSPKYLFRKEGQNVTLSCEQNLNHDAMYWYRQDPGQGLRLIYYSQIVNDFQKGDIAEGYSVSREKKESFPLTVTSAQKNPTAFYLCASSITANRHQETQYFGPGTRLLVL.

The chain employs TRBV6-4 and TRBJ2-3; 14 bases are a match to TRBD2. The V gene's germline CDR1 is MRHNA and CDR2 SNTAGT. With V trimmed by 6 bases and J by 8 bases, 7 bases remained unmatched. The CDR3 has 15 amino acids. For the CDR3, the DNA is TGTGCCAGCAGCGCCTCCGGGACTAGCGGGAGTACGCAGTATTTT. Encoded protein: CASSASGTSGSTQYF.

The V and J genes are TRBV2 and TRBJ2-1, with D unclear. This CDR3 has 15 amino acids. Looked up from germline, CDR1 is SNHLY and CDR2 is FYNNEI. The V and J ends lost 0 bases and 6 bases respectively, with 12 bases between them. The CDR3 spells CASSEAVDGTNEQFF. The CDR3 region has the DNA TGTGCCAGCAGTGAAGCGGTCGACGGTACCAATGAGCAGTTCTTC.

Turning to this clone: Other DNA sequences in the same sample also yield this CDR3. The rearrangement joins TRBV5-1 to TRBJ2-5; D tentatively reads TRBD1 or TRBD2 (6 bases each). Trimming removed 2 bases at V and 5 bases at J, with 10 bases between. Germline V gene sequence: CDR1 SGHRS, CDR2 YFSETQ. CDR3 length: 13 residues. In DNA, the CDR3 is TGCGCCAGCAGCTTCGGGGGCGAGGAGACCCAGTACTTC. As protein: CASSFGGEETQYF. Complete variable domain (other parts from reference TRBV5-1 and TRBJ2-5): KAGVTQTPRYLIKTRGQQVTLSCSPISGHRSVSWYQQTPGQGLQFLFEYFSETQRNKGNFPGRFSGRQFSNSRSEMNVSTLELGDSALYLCASSFGGEETQYFGPGTRLLVL.

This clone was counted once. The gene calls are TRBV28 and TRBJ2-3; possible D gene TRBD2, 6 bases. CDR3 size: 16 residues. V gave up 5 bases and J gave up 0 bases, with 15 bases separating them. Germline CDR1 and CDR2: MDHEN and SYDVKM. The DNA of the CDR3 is TGTGCCAGCAGTCCATGGGGGGATTCTAGCACAGATACGCAGTATTTT. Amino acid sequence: CASSPWGDSSTDTQYF. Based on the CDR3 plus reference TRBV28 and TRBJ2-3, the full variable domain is DVKVTQSSRYLVKRTGEKVFLECVQDMDHENMFWYRQDPGLGLRLIYFSYDVKMKEKGDIPEGYSVSREKKERFSLILESASTNQTSMYLCASSPWGDSSTDTQYFGPGTRLTVL.

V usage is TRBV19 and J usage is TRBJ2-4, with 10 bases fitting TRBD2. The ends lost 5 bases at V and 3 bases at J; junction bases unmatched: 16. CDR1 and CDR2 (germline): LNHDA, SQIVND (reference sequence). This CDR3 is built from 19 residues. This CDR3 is CASSPWTSGTEVGKNIQYF. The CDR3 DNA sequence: TGTGCCAGTAGTCCCTGGACTAGCGGCACTGAAGTTGGCAAAAACATTCAGTACTTC.

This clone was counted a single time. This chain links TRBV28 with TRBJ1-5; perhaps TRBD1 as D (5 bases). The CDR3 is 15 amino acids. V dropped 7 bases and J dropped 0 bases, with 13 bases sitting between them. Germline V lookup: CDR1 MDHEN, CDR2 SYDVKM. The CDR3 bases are TGTGCCAGCATCGGTCGGGGGGATAGCAATCAGCCCCAGCATTTT. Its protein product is CASIGRGDSNQPQHF.

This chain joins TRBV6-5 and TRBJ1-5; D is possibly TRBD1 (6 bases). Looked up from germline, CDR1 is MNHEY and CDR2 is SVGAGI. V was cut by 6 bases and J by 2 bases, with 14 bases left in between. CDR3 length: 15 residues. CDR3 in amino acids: CASRLDRLGNQPQHF. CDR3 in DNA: TGTGCCAGCAGACTCGACAGGTTGGGCAATCAGCCCCAGCATTTT.

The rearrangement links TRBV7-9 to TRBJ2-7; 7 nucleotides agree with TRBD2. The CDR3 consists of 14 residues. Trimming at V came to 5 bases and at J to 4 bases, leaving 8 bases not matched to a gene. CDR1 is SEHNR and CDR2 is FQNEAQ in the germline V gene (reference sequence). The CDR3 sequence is CASSLSWEGYEQYF. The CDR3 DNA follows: TGTGCCAGCAGCCTAAGCTGGGAGGGATACGAGCAGTACTTC.

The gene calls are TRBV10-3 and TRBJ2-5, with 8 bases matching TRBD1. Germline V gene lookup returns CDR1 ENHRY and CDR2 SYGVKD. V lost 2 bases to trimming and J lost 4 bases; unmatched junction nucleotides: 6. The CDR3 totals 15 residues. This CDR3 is CAISEPTGVLETQYF. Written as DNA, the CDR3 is TGTGCCATCAGTGAGCCGACAGGGGTTTTAGAGACCCAGTACTTC.

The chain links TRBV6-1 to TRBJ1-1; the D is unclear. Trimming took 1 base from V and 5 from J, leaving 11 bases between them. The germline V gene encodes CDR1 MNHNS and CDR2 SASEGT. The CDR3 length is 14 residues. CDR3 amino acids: CASSEVIMGTEAFF. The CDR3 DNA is TGTGCCAGCAGTGAAGTTATAATGGGGACTGAAGCTTTCTTT.

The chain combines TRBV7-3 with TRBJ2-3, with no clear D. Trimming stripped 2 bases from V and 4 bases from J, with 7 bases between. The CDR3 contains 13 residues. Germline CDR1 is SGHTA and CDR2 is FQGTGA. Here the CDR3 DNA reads TGTGCCAGCAGCTTACCGGGCCCAGATACGCAGTATTTT. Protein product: CASSLPGPDTQYF.

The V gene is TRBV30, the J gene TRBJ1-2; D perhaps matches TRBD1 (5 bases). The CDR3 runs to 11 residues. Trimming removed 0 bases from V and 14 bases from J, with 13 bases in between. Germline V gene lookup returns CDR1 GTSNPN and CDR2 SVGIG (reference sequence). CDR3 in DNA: TGTGCCTGGAGTGTCGGGGCGATCGATACCTTC. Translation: CAWSVGAIDTF.

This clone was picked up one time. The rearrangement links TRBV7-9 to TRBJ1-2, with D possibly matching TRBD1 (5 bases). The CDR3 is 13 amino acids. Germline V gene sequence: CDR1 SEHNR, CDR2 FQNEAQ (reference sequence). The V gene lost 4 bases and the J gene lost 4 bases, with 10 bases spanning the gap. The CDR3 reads CASSSSGIYGYTF. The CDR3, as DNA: TGTGCCAGCAGCTCCTCAGGGATCTATGGCTACACCTTC.

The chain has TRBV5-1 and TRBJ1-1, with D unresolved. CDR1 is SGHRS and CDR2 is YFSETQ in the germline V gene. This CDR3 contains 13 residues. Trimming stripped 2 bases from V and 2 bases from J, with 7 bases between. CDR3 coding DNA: TGCGCCAGCAGCTTTGCAAGTAACACTGAAGCTTTCTTT. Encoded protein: CASSFASNTEAFF.

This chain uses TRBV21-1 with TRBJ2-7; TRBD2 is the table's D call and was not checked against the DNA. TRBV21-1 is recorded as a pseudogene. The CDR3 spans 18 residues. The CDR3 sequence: CASSKGTSGSGKNYEQYF. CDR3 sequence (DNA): TGTGCCAGCAGCAAAGGTACTAGCGGGAGCGGGAAGAACTACGAGCAGTACTTC.

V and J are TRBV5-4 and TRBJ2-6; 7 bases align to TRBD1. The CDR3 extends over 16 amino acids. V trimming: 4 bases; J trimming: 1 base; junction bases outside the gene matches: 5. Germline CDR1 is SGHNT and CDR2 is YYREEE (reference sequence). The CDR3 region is CASSAKTGSGANVLTF. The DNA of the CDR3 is TGTGCCAGCAGCGCGAAGACAGGGTCTGGGGCCAACGTCCTGACTTTC.

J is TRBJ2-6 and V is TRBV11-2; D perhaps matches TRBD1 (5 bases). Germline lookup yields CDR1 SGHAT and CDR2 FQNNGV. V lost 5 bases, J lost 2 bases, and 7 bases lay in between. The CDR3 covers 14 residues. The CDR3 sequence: CASSATAGANVLTF. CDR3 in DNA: TGTGCCAGCAGCGCGACAGCTGGGGCCAACGTCCTGACTTTC. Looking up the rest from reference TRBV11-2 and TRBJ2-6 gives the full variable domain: EAGVAQSPRYKIIEKRQSVAFWCNPISGHATLYWYQQILGQGPKLLIQFQNNGVVDDSQLPKDRFSAERLKGVDSTLKIQPAKLEDSAVYLCASSATAGANVLTFGAGSRLTVL.

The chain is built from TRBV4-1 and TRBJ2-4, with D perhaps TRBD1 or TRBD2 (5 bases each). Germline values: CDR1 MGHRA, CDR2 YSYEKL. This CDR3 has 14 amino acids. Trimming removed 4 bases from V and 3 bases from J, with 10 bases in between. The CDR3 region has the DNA TGCGCCAGCAGCCTCCCAGGGAGCAAAAACATTCAGTACTTC. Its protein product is CASSLPGSKNIQYF.

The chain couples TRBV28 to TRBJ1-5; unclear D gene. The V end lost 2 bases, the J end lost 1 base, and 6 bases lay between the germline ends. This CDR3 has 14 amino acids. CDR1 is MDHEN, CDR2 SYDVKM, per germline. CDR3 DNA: TGTGCCAGCAGTTTAGCCGGGAGCAATCAGCCCCAGCATTTT. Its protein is CASSLAGSNQPQHF.

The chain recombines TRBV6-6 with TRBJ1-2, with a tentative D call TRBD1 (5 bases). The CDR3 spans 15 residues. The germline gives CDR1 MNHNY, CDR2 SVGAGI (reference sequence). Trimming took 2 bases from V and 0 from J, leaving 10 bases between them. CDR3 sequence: CASSYGPGPNYGYTF. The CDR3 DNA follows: TGTGCCAGCAGTTACGGGCCAGGGCCTAACTATGGCTACACCTTC.